Here is one T cell receptor (beta chain) with its context. This clone was counted only a few times. Which antigen it targets is not known. No much larger clonotype is one base removed from it; base qualities were not supplied. Other DNA sequences in this sample translate to the same CDR3. The data were obtained in a study of shared clonotypes between healthy human individuals (dated by TCRdb to 2018 to 2020). The study in broad terms: A few men and a couple of women, aged 18 to 49 years, made up the cohort. For each donor, three plates each were used for CD4 naive and CD4 memory, two plates were used for CD8 naive, and one plate was used for CD8 memory. Libraries were prepared and TCR repertoires were sequenced by different laboratories using diverse techniques, in order to increase sequencing depth and limit assay-specific biases. Leukapheresis yielded between about 0.85 and 10 billion PBMCs per donor. The study deeply sequenced blood TCR repertoires of about 5 healthy adults to estimate repertoire size and the extent of clonotype sharing between individuals.

The full study reports these points: Sampling was restricted to blood, and TCR repertoires in tissues likely differ from the TCR repertoires found in blood. Incomplete sequencing was indicated by rarefaction of sorted-subset datasets, despite the large sequencing depth. Sharing across a few donors was observed for around 5% of naive CD4, over 3% of naive CD8, about 2.3% of memory CD4, and roughly 0.4% of memory CD8 clonotypes. Higher generation probabilities were observed for clonotypes shared by all four sorted-subset donors than for non-shared clonotypes. The small number of donors limited the genetic and exposure-history diversity represented. Estimated clonotype richness was generally larger for naive than for memory subsets. Pairwise subsampling indicated that sequencing depth was expected to affect the degree of clonotype sharing among donors.

Spanning cysteine to phenylalanine, the CDR3 consists of 13 amino acids. Here the CDR3 DNA is all that survives: 39 bases in frame from base 1. The germline V gene encodes CDR1 KGHSH and CDR2 LQKENI. Relative to germline, V is 2 bases shorter and J is 4 bases shorter, with 8 bases between their ends. Using the deep immunoSEQ assay, multiplex PCR amplified TCR CDR3 regions from genomic DNA. Extracted genomic DNA from each cell subset was distributed evenly across all wells of several immunoSEQ 96-well plates, and each plate was treated as a replicate. For sorted subsets, 200 to 250 ng of genomic DNA, equivalent to some 33,000 T cell genomes, went into each replicate PCR. Purified libraries were quantified with a Qubit 3.0 fluorometer, sized on a Bioanalyzer 2100, and re-quantified with the KAPA Library Quantification kit. Every immunoSEQ 96-well plate was sequenced on a dedicated single-read 150-cycle Illumina NextSeq 550 flow cell. Per the original workflow: Because the immunoSEQ output included only junctional sequences and no quality scores, the filtering could not be the same as the filtering used for full-length reads. To assign V/J genes and CDR3, sequences were annotated against IMGT germline references using PyIR, a Python wrapper for IgBLAST v1.9. Reads were filtered out if the reads had weak V/J assignments (E-value above 1e-6), no CDR3, stop codons, out-of-frame junctions, or ambiguous translated residues. A V3J clonotype was defined by an identical inferred V gene, J gene, and CDR3 amino acid sequence. To compute the percentage overlap between repertoires, the number of shared unique clonotypes was divided by the size of the smaller repertoire. Three approaches were used to assess repertoire richness: RTK rarefaction, the Chao1 estimator, and Recon v2.1 estimates of unobserved clonotypes. For all TCRbeta clonotypes obtained by the gDNA method from several donors, generation probabilities were computed with OLGA. As stored in TCRdb, this immuneACCESS dataset retains in-frame rearrangements with V and J assigned. A fraction of the clones does not appear; measured against another copy, unresolved V genes explain less than half of the discrepancy, and the remainder lacks a known reason. V and J calls and clone size come straight from that table; D and trimming were deduced from the DNA. The sample yields about 2.4 million clones; 93% were counted once. Jointly, the top ten make up about 0.38% of the sample.

Healthy HIV-negative adults with no recently reported acute infections or vaccinations were included as donors. Every donor was a Caucasian adult residing in Nashville, Tennessee, USA. CD4+ T cells were enriched by magnetic negative selection, after which naive cells were positively selected on CD45RA and the negative fraction was taken as the memory subset. Blood was collected by leukapheresis, and PBMCs were isolated by Ficoll-Histopaque density gradient centrifugation and then cryopreserved in liquid nitrogen vapor phase. Analytical flow cytometry was used to check the purity and quantity of each magnetically sorted T cell population. Genomic DNA was isolated from each sorted fraction and quantified by UV absorbance on a Nanodrop 2000c.

This TCR was recovered from a man aged 18 to 29 in good health. Some clones in this sample may be carry-over from other donors' samples. Recombination joined TRBV18 with TRBJ1-1; a tentative D match to TRBD1 spans 6 bases. Sequenced sample: naive CD4+ T cells from PBMCs. The cell subset or site label on this specimen signifies: CD45RA+ positively selected. The bases are TGTGCCAGCTCACCAGCAGGGGTCACTGAAGCTTTCTTT. Its translation reads: CASSPAGVTEAFF.